This entry is about one T cell receptor (beta chain). The data are from a study of technical replicates of blood from a handful of donors. The CDR3 is made up of 12 amino acids. The germline V gene encodes CDR1 SGHAT and CDR2 FQNNGV. Trimming left V 3 bases short and J 6 bases short, with 9 bases between. Method: immunoSEQ multiplex PCR; TCRdb's copy keeps in-frame clones and lacks some. In the table there are roughly 80,000 clones, around nine tenths of which are singletons. This chain uses TRBV11-2 with TRBJ2-7; D remains unclear. Sample: T cells isolated from PBMCs. The origin of this receptor is a human donor in good health. DNA of the CDR3: TGTGCCAGCAGCTTCGGTGCTGGCGAGCAGTACTTC. The encoded protein is CASSFGAGEQYF.